The 16 T cell receptor beta chains below all came from one sample that was sequenced in a study of cytomegalovirus exposure and HLA in healthy donors. The data were produced by immunoSEQ multiplex PCR, yet TCRdb's version contains in-frame clones alone and is incomplete. The table records about 110,000 clones, 90% to 97% of them present only once. The sample comprised PBMCs. The receptors here all came from a woman between 18 and 29 years old in good health and CMV-seronegative.

V gene TRBV7-9 combines with J gene TRBJ2-1; a weak D match, TRBD2 (6 bases). The germline CDR1 and CDR2 sequences are SEHNR and FQNEAQ (reference sequence). The CDR3 extends over 16 amino acids. Between the trimmed V and J ends, which lost 4 bases and 0 bases, there was a span of 13 bases. The CDR3 region is CASSSSRGSSYNEQFF. The CDR3 bases are TGTGCCAGCAGCTCATCTCGGGGGAGCTCCTACAATGAGCAGTTCTTC.

This clone was detected only once. V gene TRBV7-2 combines with J gene TRBJ2-7, with D perhaps TRBD1 (6 bases). The CDR3 covers 15 residues. CDR1 is SGHTA and CDR2 is FQGNSA in the germline V gene. Trimming left V 1 base short and J 2 bases short, with 12 bases between. The CDR3 DNA reads TGTGCCAGCAGCTTAGGGACAGCAACAACCTACGAGCAGTACTTC. Its translation: CASSLGTATTYEQYF.

CDR3 protein: CASSQGAQTDTQYF. CDR3 nucleotide sequence: TGTGCCAGTTCCCAGGGGGCGCAGACAGATACGCAGTATTTT. The chain links TRBV18 to TRBJ2-3; 8 bases match TRBD1. The ends lost 9 bases at V and 3 bases at J; junction bases unmatched: 8. CDR3 length equals 14 residues. Germline loops: CDR1 KGHSH, CDR2 LQKENI.

The chain recombines TRBV30 with TRBJ1-2, with D unclear. With 7 bases removed from V and 4 bases from J, the gap between germline ends came to 19 bases. CDR1 is GTSNPN and CDR2 is SVGIG in the germline V gene (reference sequence). The CDR3 loop spans 14 amino acids. The CDR3 spells CASPSSRAGYGYTF. The CDR3, as DNA: TGTGCCTCTCCCTCGTCGCGGGCCGGCTATGGCTACACCTTC. Full variable domain (outside the CDR3, taken from reference TRBV30 and TRBJ1-2): SQTIHQWPATLVQPVGSPLSLECTVEGTSNPNLYWYRQAAGRGLQLLFYSVGIGQISSEVPQNLSASRPQDRQFILSSKKLLLSDSGFYLCASPSSRAGYGYTFGSGTRLTVV.

The rearrangement uses TRBV2 and TRBJ2-2; 9 bases fit TRBD1. The CDR3 is 16 residues long. Germline values: CDR1 SNHLY, CDR2 FYNNEI. The ends lost 2 bases at V and 2 bases at J; junction bases unmatched: 3. The CDR3 reads CASSEYRGLNTGELFF. In DNA, the CDR3 is TGTGCCAGCAGTGAATACAGGGGGCTCAACACCGGGGAGCTGTTTTTT.

The gene calls are TRBV6-1 and TRBJ2-1; TRBD1 aligns across 8 bases. Germline lookup yields CDR1 MNHNS and CDR2 SASEGT. V gave up 7 bases and J gave up 8 bases; unmatched junction bases: 10. This CDR3 is built from 14 residues. The CDR3 reads CASTRFPQGDEQFF. The CDR3 DNA sequence: TGTGCCAGCACCCGATTCCCACAGGGGGATGAGCAGTTCTTC.

The J gene is TRBJ2-1, the V gene TRBV9, with TRBD2 identical over 9 bases. Germline V lookup: CDR1 SGDLS, CDR2 YYNGEE. The length of the CDR3 is 18 residues. V shed 0 bases, J shed 8 bases, and the junction held 15 bases outside the gene matches. DNA of the CDR3: TGTGCCAGCAGCGTAGAAAGGGGTAGCGGGGGCCCGCGAGATGAGCAGTTCTTC. This encodes CASSVERGSGGPRDEQFF.

In its sample, this clone was seen once. The J gene is TRBJ2-5, the V gene TRBV5-1, with TRBD2 matching 9 bases. The length of the CDR3 is 17 residues. The V segment lost 1 base and the J segment 5 bases; nucleotides outside the gene matches: 12. Germline-derived CDR1 and CDR2 are SGHRS and YFSETQ. The CDR3 is CASSLRGAAGGKETQYF. CDR3 DNA: TGCGCCAGCAGCTTGAGGGGAGCGGCGGGGGGGAAGGAGACCCAGTACTTC.

The chain employs TRBV9 and TRBJ2-5, with TRBD2 matching over 7 bases. The ends lost 4 bases at V and 3 bases at J; junction bases unmatched: 18. CDR3 length equals 18 residues. Per the germline V gene, CDR1 is SGDLS and CDR2 is YYNGEE. This CDR3 is CASSSRTSLRDYEETQYF. CDR3 nucleotides: TGTGCCAGCAGCTCCCGTACGAGCCTCCGGGACTACGAAGAGACCCAGTACTTC.

CDR3 sequence reads: CASSYSISNTEAFF. Written as DNA, the CDR3 is TGTGCCAGCAGTTACTCCATTTCGAACACTGAAGCTTTCTTT. The V call is TRBV6-5, the J call TRBJ1-1; D ambiguous. V lost 0 bases, J lost 1 base, and 6 bases lay in between. CDR1 is MNHEY and CDR2 is SVGAGI in the germline V gene. This CDR3 has 14 amino acids.

This CDR3 is CAISESRGNSNQPQHF. CDR3 coding DNA: TGTGCCATCAGTGAGTCGCGAGGGAATAGCAATCAGCCCCAGCATTTT. The V gene is TRBV10-3, the J gene TRBJ1-5, with D unresolved. Germline CDR1 reads ENHRY; CDR2 reads SYGVKD. Trimming shortened V by 0 bases and J by 0 bases, and 9 bases separated the two germline ends. The CDR3 sequence is 16 residues long.

The V and J genes are TRBV5-5 and TRBJ2-3, with a tentative D call TRBD2 (5 bases). The V and J ends lost 1 base and 2 bases respectively, with 8 bases between them. This CDR3 has 14 residues. Germline CDR1 SGHKS, CDR2 YYEKEE (reference sequence). The CDR3 loop reads CASSLTSYTDTQYF. The CDR3 bases are TGTGCCAGCAGCTTGACTAGTTACACAGATACGCAGTATTTT.

CDR3 nucleotide sequence: TGTGCCAGCAGCTCGAGACCGGACGGACTCGCAAAGCAGTACTTC. Translating it yields CASSSRPDGLAKQYF. The chain carries TRBV7-9 and TRBJ2-7; D may be TRBD2 (5 bases). Germline V gives CDR1 SEHNR, CDR2 FQNEAQ (reference sequence). The CDR3 contains 15 residues. Between the trimmed V and J ends, which lost 4 bases and 8 bases, there was a span of 21 bases. The whole variable domain, filled in from reference TRBV7-9 and TRBJ2-7, reads DTGVSQNPRHKITKRGQNVTFRCDPISEHNRLYWYRQTLGQGPEFLTYFQNEAQLEKSRLLSDRFSAERPKGSFSTLEIQRTEQGDSAMYLCASSSRPDGLAKQYFGPGTRLTVT.

In its sample, this clone was seen once. The genes are TRBV28 and TRBJ2-5; D is possibly TRBD1 (5 bases). The CDR3 runs 15 residues. Trimming took off 3 bases at V and 1 base at J, with 12 bases between the two ends. Germline CDR1 is MDHEN and CDR2 is SYDVKM. The CDR3 DNA sequence: TGTGCCAGCAGTTTTTTTGGGGCCCCCCAAGAGACCCAGTACTTC. Protein sequence: CASSFFGAPQETQYF.

This sequence joins TRBV5-1 and TRBJ1-2, with 7 nucleotides matching TRBD1. The J segment lost 6 bases and the V segment lost 3 bases, leaving 14 bases of the junction unmatched. Germline CDR1 SGHRS, CDR2 YFSETQ. CDR3 size: 16 residues. CDR3 in amino acids: CASSSGTTGAPDGYTF. Written as DNA, the CDR3 is TGCGCCAGCAGCTCCGGAACTACAGGGGCCCCAGATGGCTACACCTTC.

The chain recombines TRBV20-1 with TRBJ1-6; D is ambiguous. V was shortened by 5 bases and J by 6 bases, with 5 bases between the two germline ends. This CDR3 has 11 amino acids. From germline, CDR1 is DFQATT and CDR2 SNEGSKA (reference sequence). The CDR3 region has the DNA TGCAGTGCTCTTCCTAATTCACCCCTCCACTTT. Translation: CSALPNSPLHF.